These T cell receptor beta chains were read from a single sample in a study of identical twins. A single record per CDR3 protein comes from TCRdb applying MiXCR to the 5' RACE reads. This table has a few hundred thousand distinct CDR3 sequences, roughly 9.9% appearing once. Separately, the same data were catalogued under a study of yellow fever vaccine responses in identical twins.

Sequenced sample: PBMCs. These receptors were collected from a woman under 30 in good health. CDR3s include the opening cysteine and the closing phenylalanine or tryptophan. The D gene is left open where the match is weak. Where a row states a size, it is once, few, many or the class of an expanded clone; other rows omit it.

d_gene	v_gene	j_gene	abundance	CDR3nt	CDR3aa
TRBD2	TRBV19	TRBJ2-7	NA	TGTGCCAGTAGTATAGCGGGAGGAGGTGAGCAGTACTTC	CASSIAGGGEQYF
NA	TRBV5-1	TRBJ2-3	many	TGCGCCAGCAGCTTGGTTGGAGGGGTTAGCACAGATACGCAGTATTTT	CASSLVGGVSTDTQYF
NA	TRBV4-3	TRBJ2-3	few	TGCGCCAGCAGCCAAGATTTGGCCACCACAGATACGCAGTATTTT	CASSQDLATTDTQYF
NA	TRBV18	TRBJ1-6	NA	TGTGCCAGCTCACCCCCCACCGGGGGGAAAAAGGTCCACTTT	CASSPPTGGKKVHF
TRBD2	TRBV28	TRBJ2-3	NA	TGTGCCATAGGAGGGACTAGCGGGAGCACCGCTTTGAATACGCAGTATTTT	CAIGGTSGSTALNTQYF
NA	TRBV6-4	TRBJ1-5	few	TGTGCCAGCAGTGTGGAGGGAGGTAGCAATCAGCCCCAGCATTTT	CASSVEGGSNQPQHF
TRBD2	TRBV11-1	TRBJ2-7	many	TGTGCCAGCAGCCCACCTCACAGAGAGCGGGGGGTCTCCTACGAGCAGTACTTC	CASSPPHRERGVSYEQYF
NA	TRBV4-3	TRBJ2-7	few	TGCGCCAGCAGCCAAGGGCCGAGCGGTAGCAGCTCCTACGAGCAGTACTTC	CASSQGPSGSSSYEQYF
TRBD1	TRBV4-1	TRBJ2-3	NA	TGCGCCAGCAGCCAAGCCGGGACAGATTCTAGCACAGATACGCAGTATTTT	CASSQAGTDSSTDTQYF
TRBD2	TRBV2	TRBJ2-1	NA	TGTGCCAGCAGCGCCAAACTAGCGGGGGGTTACAATGAGCAGTTCTTC	CASSAKLAGGYNEQFF
NA	TRBV14	TRBJ2-7	NA	TGTGCCAGCAGCCAGAGTAATCAGGTATACGAGCAGTACTTC	CASSQSNQVYEQYF
TRBD2	TRBV9	TRBJ2-3	few	TGTGCCAGCAGCGTAGGAGCTAGCGGGGGCCGCACAGATACGCAGTATTTT	CASSVGASGGRTDTQYF
TRBD2	TRBV7-6	TRBJ2-3	many	TGTGCCAGCAGCTTTAGCGGGAAAGCAGATACGCAGTATTTT	CASSFSGKADTQYF
NA	TRBV29-1	TRBJ1-5	many	TGCAGCATCATACAGGAGTGGAGTCAGCCCCAGCATTTT	CSIIQEWSQPQHF
NA	TRBV29-1	TRBJ1-5	NA	TGCAGCGTTGAGTCCTCTAGCAATCAGCCCCAGCATTTT	CSVESSSNQPQHF
TRBD2	TRBV10-1	TRBJ2-1	NA	TGCGCCAGCAGCACTAGCGGGATAAACAATGAGCAGTTCTTC	CASSTSGINNEQFF
TRBD1	TRBV2	TRBJ1-5	few	TGTGCCAGCAGGGACAGGTTTGGTAGCAATCAGCCCCAGCATTTT	CASRDRFGSNQPQHF
NA	TRBV14	TRBJ2-1	few	TGTGCCAGCAGCCGAAGGAGAACAGAGTCCAATGAGCAGTTCTTC	CASSRRRTESNEQFF
TRBD2	TRBV4-3	TRBJ2-1	few	TGCGCCAGCAGCCTTTGGACTAGCGAAATAGGTTGGTATGAGCAGTTCTTC	CASSLWTSEIGWYEQFF
NA	TRBV7-2	TRBJ2-1	many	TGTGCCAGCAGCTTATCACAGACTTACAATGAGCAGTTCTTC	CASSLSQTYNEQFF
TRBD2	TRBV4-3	TRBJ2-3	NA	TGCGCCAGCAGCCAAGATGGGGCGGGAGCGAAAGATACGCAGTATTTT	CASSQDGAGAKDTQYF
TRBD2	TRBV15	TRBJ2-2	few	TGTGCCACCAGGGCGACTAGCGTTAGCACCGGGGAGCTGTTTTTT	CATRATSVSTGELFF
NA	TRBV6-2/TRBV6-3	TRBJ2-7	NA	TGTGCCAGCAGTTACCCGCCGGGGAACATCTACGAGCAGTACTTC	CASSYPPGNIYEQYF
TRBD1	TRBV2	TRBJ2-2	few	TGTGCCAGCAGTGAGCAGGGGGCGCAAACCGGGGAGCTGTTTTTT	CASSEQGAQTGELFF
TRBD2	TRBV7-9	TRBJ2-5	few	TGTGCCAGCACCACTAGCGGGGGGGAACAAGAGACCCAGTACTTC	CASTTSGGEQETQYF
TRBD1	TRBV24-1	TRBJ2-6	NA	TGTGCCACCAGTGAGGGCGGGGACAGGCTCTCTGGGGCCAACGTCCTGACTTTC	CATSEGGDRLSGANVLTF
TRBD2	TRBV9	TRBJ2-1	many	TGTGCCAGCAGCGCCGGACTAGCGGGAAATGAGCAGTTCTTC	CASSAGLAGNEQFF
TRBD1	TRBV27	TRBJ2-7	NA	TGTGCCAGCAGTTTTACCCGGGACAGCTACGAGCAGTACTTC	CASSFTRDSYEQYF
NA	TRBV20-1	TRBJ2-7	many	TGCAGTGCTAGGTCTGGGGGATACGAGCAGTACTTC	CSARSGGYEQYF
TRBD2	TRBV10-3	TRBJ2-3	few	TGTGCCTCCAGTAAGCGGGAGGGGATGAGCACAGATACGCAGTATTTT	CASSKREGMSTDTQYF
TRBD2	TRBV24-1	TRBJ2-5	many	TGTGCCACCAGTAAACTGGCCCCGGGGGGAGAGACCCAGTACTTC	CATSKLAPGGETQYF
NA	TRBV20-1	TRBJ1-3	few	TGCAGTGCTAGGGGGGACGGAGGGATGGGAAACACCATATATTTT	CSARGDGGMGNTIYF
NA	TRBV29-1	TRBJ2-1	many	TGCAGCGTTCAGACCAACTACAATGAGCAGTTCTTC	CSVQTNYNEQFF
NA	TRBV11-2	TRBJ2-1	NA	TGTGCCAGCAATAGCGCCGACTCCTACAATGAGCAGTTCTTC	CASNSADSYNEQFF
TRBD2	TRBV20-1	TRBJ2-1	few	TGCAGTGCTCGGACTAGCGGGGGGTATGAGCAGTTCTTC	CSARTSGGYEQFF
NA	TRBV20-1	TRBJ2-7	few	TGCAGTGCAAGCAATCACAGCGATTCCTACGAGCAGTACTTC	CSASNHSDSYEQYF
TRBD1	TRBV7-9	TRBJ2-5	few	TGTGCCAGCAGCCCGAAGGACAGGGTGGACCAAGAGACCCAGTACTTC	CASSPKDRVDQETQYF
NA	TRBV20-1	TRBJ1-2	few	TGCAGTGCTAGAGATAGGCAGGAGATCTATGGCTACACCTTC	CSARDRQEIYGYTF
NA	TRBV4-3	TRBJ2-7	many	TGCGCCAGCAGCCAAGTTACGTCCTACGAGCAGTACTTC	CASSQVTSYEQYF
NA	TRBV5-1	TRBJ2-1	NA	TGCGCCAGTAGGGGTGAAAACAATGAGCAGTTCTTC	CASRGENNEQFF
NA	TRBV10-3	TRBJ2-2	few	TGTGCCATCAGTGAGGCGGTAGCTGGCACCGGGGAGCTGTTTTTT	CAISEAVAGTGELFF
NA	TRBV6-4	TRBJ2-3	NA	TGTGCCAGCAGTGATCCGGGACTCCCGGGTCCGCAGTATTTT	CASSDPGLPGPQYF
NA	TRBV27	TRBJ2-2	few	TGTGCCAGCAGTTTCAACGGGGCAGATTGGGCCGGGGAGCTGTTTTTT	CASSFNGADWAGELFF
NA	TRBV27	TRBJ1-5	many	TGTGCCAGCAGTTTTTTAGGGAATAGCAATCAGCCCCAGCATTTT	CASSFLGNSNQPQHF
TRBD2	TRBV29-1	TRBJ2-7	few	TGCAGCGTTAGCACCCAGGGCCTAGCGGGGTTCTACGAGCAGTACTTC	CSVSTQGLAGFYEQYF
TRBD2	TRBV20-1	TRBJ2-2	many	TGCAGTGCTCCGCGACTAGCGGGCGGGGAGCTGTTTTTT	CSAPRLAGGELFF